This T cell receptor beta chain appears in the sequencing data of a study of control samples from healthy donors and cancer patients. The germline V gene has CDR1 KGHSH and CDR2 LQKENI. V was shortened by 3 bases and J by 7 bases, with 12 bases between the two germline ends. The CDR3 is made up of 13 amino acids. The table came from immunoSEQ multiplex PCR; TCRdb's copy has only in-frame clones and leaves some out. Of about 89,000 clones in the sample, approximately 89% were seen once. This sequence originates from a man aged 30 to 39 in good health. The chain uses TRBV18 and TRBJ1-1, with D possibly matching TRBD1 (5 bases). Material: blood. For the CDR3, the DNA is TGTGCCAGCTCACCCGGGGGGTCCCATGAAGCTTTCTTT. It specifies CASSPGGSHEAFF.